The 14 T cell receptor beta chains below were found in one sample sequenced in a study of blood T cells in healthy people across ages. The second PCR ran roughly 7 to 11 cycles with a sample-barcoded 5' primer and J-beta primers. TCRdb called the 5' RACE reads again in MiXCR, with one record for every CDR3 protein. Among about 1.8 million distinct CDR3 sequences, 40% to 55% were seen once, and the ten largest hold about 2.1%. Sequenced sample: blood. These receptors were obtained from a woman between 35 and 50 years old in good health.

The genes are TRBV3-1 and TRBJ1-2; the match to TRBD1 covers 7 bases. V shed 4 bases, J shed 0 bases, and the junction held 8 bases outside the gene matches. CDR3 size: 16 residues. Germline CDR1 is LGHDT and CDR2 is YNNKEL (reference sequence). The DNA for the CDR3 is TGTGCCAGCAGCCTTTCGGACAGGCTTACTAACTATGGCTACACCTTC. It translates to CASSLSDRLTNYGYTF.

The chain couples TRBV15 to TRBJ2-5, with 8 positions matching TRBD1. The length of the CDR3 is 16 residues. The trim removed 1 base at V and 6 bases at J, leaving 10 bases unmatched. Germline CDR1 is LNHNV and CDR2 is YYDKDF (reference sequence). The CDR3 sequence: CATSRVGDRGVKTQYF. CDR3 sequence (DNA): TGTGCCACCAGCAGAGTCGGCGACAGGGGAGTGAAGACCCAGTACTTC. The entire variable domain, with the rest obtained from reference TRBV15 and TRBJ2-5, is as follows: DAMVIQNPRYQVTQFGKPVTLSCSQTLNHNVMYWYQQKSSQAPKLLFHYYDKDFNNEADTPDNFQSRRPNTSFCFLDIRSPGLGDTAMYLCATSRVGDRGVKTQYFGPGTRLLVL.

This clonotype was counted only a few times. This chain joins TRBV7-2 and TRBJ1-5, with 7 nucleotides matching TRBD1. CDR3 size: 13 residues. Trimming removed 5 bases from V and 5 bases from J; junction bases left unmatched: 3. Germline CDR1 reads SGHTA; CDR2 reads FQGNSA. The CDR3 is CASSATGDQPQHF. The DNA for the CDR3 is TGTGCCAGCAGCGCAACAGGGGATCAGCCCCAGCATTTT.

V gene TRBV6-2 or TRBV6-3 combines with J gene TRBJ1-2; no reliable D call. This CDR3 is 16 amino acids long. V gave up 6 bases and J gave up 1 base, with 18 bases separating them. Germline V gene lookup returns CDR1 MNHEY and CDR2 SVGEGT. CDR3 residues: CASSPTAGRINYGYTF. Written as DNA, the CDR3 is TGTGCCAGCAGCCCCACCGCCGGACGGATTAACTATGGCTACACCTTC.

The J gene is TRBJ2-1, the V gene TRBV29-1; D is possibly TRBD2 (7 bases). The germline CDR1 and CDR2 sequences are SQVTM and ANQGSEA. With 4 bases removed from V and 5 bases from J, the gap between germline ends came to 12 bases. This CDR3 comprises 13 residues. CDR3 protein: CSVGRGPDNEQFF. The CDR3 nucleotides read TGCAGCGTTGGGCGGGGGCCTGACAATGAGCAGTTCTTC.

This clonotype was counted a few times. V usage is TRBV7-2 and J usage is TRBJ2-1; no firm D call. The DNA end lines up better with TRBJ2-7; the J call may be wrong. The CDR3 length is 14 residues. Germline V lookup: CDR1 SGHTA, CDR2 FQGNSA. For the CDR3, the DNA is TGTGCCAGCAGCTTAGAAAAGGGTATCAATGAGCAGTACTTC. Its translation: CASSLEKGINEQYF.

The gene calls are TRBV20-1 and TRBJ2-7, with TRBD1 matching over 7 bases. The V and J ends lost 5 bases and 2 bases, in that order; junction bases with no gene match: 12. CDR1 DFQATT and CDR2 SNEGSKA come from the germline V gene (reference sequence). This CDR3 spans 15 amino acids. The DNA of the CDR3 is TGCAGTGCTGGAAGGGACAGCGACGTTACCTACGAGCAGTACTTC. It translates to CSAGRDSDVTYEQYF.

The chain recombines TRBV6-1 with TRBJ1-2; D uncertain. Germline V gene lookup returns CDR1 MNHNS and CDR2 SASEGT. The ends were cut back, 6 bases at V and 3 bases at J, with 17 bases in the middle. The CDR3 runs 15 residues. CDR3 protein: CASRDGVGPYYGYTF. The CDR3 nucleotides read TGTGCCAGCAGAGATGGGGTAGGACCCTACTATGGCTACACCTTC.

The chain has TRBV7-2 and TRBJ2-7; possible D gene TRBD1, 5 bases. This CDR3 has 14 amino acids. Germline CDR1 SGHTA, CDR2 FQGNSA. Between the trimmed V and J ends, which lost 2 bases and 2 bases, there was a span of 10 bases. CDR3 protein: CASSLSDSAYEQYF. DNA for the CDR3: TGTGCCAGCAGCTTATCAGACAGCGCCTACGAGCAGTACTTC.

The chain combines TRBV20-1 with TRBJ2-3; the D is unclear. V dropped 3 bases and J dropped 9 bases, with 10 bases sitting between them. This CDR3 contains 11 residues. Germline CDR1 DFQATT, CDR2 SNEGSKA (reference sequence). CDR3 loop: CSASYRGTQYF. In DNA form, the CDR3 reads TGCAGTGCTAGTTACCGTGGAACGCAGTATTTT.

As regards this clonotype: The junction departs from the called germline gene at one end, perhaps through a read error. This chain joins TRBV4-1 and TRBJ1-2; 9 bases are shared with TRBD1. The CDR3 spans 15 residues. The germline gives CDR1 MGHRA, CDR2 YSYEKL. CDR3 DNA: TGTGCCAGCAGTTCACAGGGGGCGGGAATCTATGGCTACACCTTC. Translated, it gives CASSSQGAGIYGYTF.

This clonotype was seen more than once but under ten times. V is TRBV27 and J is TRBJ2-3; maybe TRBD1 (6 bases). CDR1 is MNHEY and CDR2 is SMNVEV in the germline V gene (reference sequence). The CDR3 runs to 15 residues. V was shortened by 5 bases and J by 1 base, with 13 bases between the two germline ends. CDR3: CASSRGGFGTDTQYF. The CDR3 bases are TGTGCCAGCAGTCGAGGGGGTTTTGGCACAGATACGCAGTATTTT.

As regards this clonotype: One base away lies a much larger clone, so this may be a sequencing read error. The genes are TRBV4-3 and TRBJ2-3, with unresolved D. Germline V gene lookup returns CDR1 LGHNA and CDR2 YSLEER. This CDR3 contains 16 residues. V was shortened by 3 bases and J by 1 base, with 14 bases between the two germline ends. For the CDR3, the DNA is TGCGCCAGCAGCCATGGCTCGGGCAGTCGCACAGATACGCAGTATTTT. It encodes CASSHGSGSRTDTQYF.

This rearrangement joins TRBV4-3 to TRBJ2-1; 7 nucleotides agree with TRBD2. The CDR3 has 16 amino acids. V lost 1 base and J lost 0; bases outside the gene matches: 3. Germline V gives CDR1 LGHNA, CDR2 YSLEER. The CDR3 loop reads CASSQVRGGSYNEQFF. Written as DNA, the CDR3 is TGCGCCAGCAGCCAAGTTCGCGGGGGCTCCTACAATGAGCAGTTCTTC.